This entry concerns a single TCR beta chain. This receptor's antigen is unknown. Base qualities are not provided; no much larger clone lies one nucleotide away. The CDR3 spans 13 residues, from the cysteine through the phenylalanine. Only the CDR3 part of the read is kept: 39 bases, read in frame from the first base. The junction carries 11 bases between V and J, which are trimmed by 7 bases and 2 bases respectively. CDR1 SEHNR and CDR2 FQNEAQ are derived from the germline V gene (reference sequence). Library prep was done by the immunoSEQ multiplex PCR assay. For the multiplex PCR, a mixture combining 60 forward primers for TCR Vbeta segments and 13 reverse primers for TCR Jbeta segments was used. The CDR3 region of rearranged TCR beta genes was amplified from genomic DNA by a multiplex PCR assay. On the Illumina HiSeq System, the amplified TCR beta libraries were sequenced as 87-base-pair reads. In the authors' own workflow: In a later analysis, some 80 million unique TCR beta chains were counted across the roughly 670 repertoires, and roughly 10 million of these chains were shared by at least two donors. To remove PCR and sequencing errors, raw reads were error-corrected and collapsed into unique sequences using a nearest-neighbor algorithm that merged closely related sequences. CDR3 sequences were aligned to IMGT reference sequences to assign V, D and J gene segments. For a sequence to be retained, a match of at least six nucleotides was required to both a V gene segment and a J gene segment. A rearrangement counted as productive if the CDR3 had no stop codons and remained in frame with V and J, and every other rearrangement counted as non-productive. CDR3 was defined by IMGT convention, running from the second conserved V-encoded cysteine to the conserved J-encoded phenylalanine. The earlier analysis of fewer than 750 of the donors excluded sequences that lacked an unambiguous match to a single V gene segment. An earlier analysis of a few hundred of the donors called V segments functional above 56.7% productive rearrangements and segregating when the between-donor standard deviation exceeded 5%. A statistical classification framework was built to diagnose cytomegalovirus status from the catalog of TCR beta chain sequences. In a later analysis, V and J genes were assigned by comparing TCR nucleotide sequences against IMGT/GENE-DB human TR gene sequences. The TCRdist pipeline was used in a later analysis to assign CDR3 sequences and most-parsimonious VDJ recombination scenarios. In a later analysis, every TCR beta chain was defined by the combination of its CDR3 amino acid sequence and its V-gene family, and reads without a unique V-gene family were dropped. A later analysis removed several hundred highly shared, low-generation-probability nucleotide sequences to deal with suspected cross-contamination and a sequencing artifact. In a later analysis, a clonal expansion index was calculated for each public chain from normalized within-repertoire ranks of inferred template counts. In a later analysis, generation probabilities were computed with a VDJ recombination model fitted to out-of-frame rearrangements, and the resulting probabilities were checked against IGoR. Hypergeometric tests were used in a later analysis to score TCR-TCR, TCR-HLA and TCR-CMV co-occurrence, with a repertoire-size bias correction applied to the TCR pairs. A later analysis estimated false discovery rates by permuting HLA or CMV assignments 20 times. In a later analysis, co-occurring TCRs were grouped using DBSCAN, and TCRdist sequence similarity was added for clustering within HLA-allele-positive subsets. Repertoires with fewer than 30,000 or more than 120,000 public chains, plus five repertoires with anomalous nucleotide sharing, were excluded from co-occurrence clustering. The immuneACCESS repertoire file appears here via TCRdb, limited to in-frame rearrangements. These files lack a portion of the clones; in checked studies, under half of the deficit traces to unresolved V genes, and the cause of the others is not known. V, J and clone size derive from that table, while D and trimming were established from the DNA sequence. The sample table lists about 100,000 clones, 65% to 80% of them with a count of one. The ten largest make up 7% to 9% of the sample.

The cohort consisted of approximately 690 healthy bone marrow donors. Cohort members were all nominally healthy when sampled, although unrecorded immune exposures were likely present. The donor was CMV seropositive and belonged to the group of 250 to 300 seropositive cohort members. Every donor gave a peripheral blood sample, and the peripheral blood mononuclear cells from that sample were used for TCR beta sequencing. The Qiagen DNeasy Blood Extraction Kit was used to extract genomic DNA from the blood cell samples. This record comes from a study of cytomegalovirus exposure and HLA in healthy donors (dated by TCRdb to about 2017). About the full investigation: An earlier analysis of fewer than 750 of the donors reported 276 Gb of sequence data and 95 million to 140 million unique TCR beta sequences obtained from some 170 million T cells. An earlier analysis of 587 of the donors used high-throughput TCR beta sequencing to judge whether each TCR beta V gene segment behaved as functional or pseudogenic. HLA typing included class I and class II loci at four-digit resolution. A later analysis re-examined previously published TCR beta repertoires from just over 650 donors and added high-resolution HLA genotyping to investigate patterns of TCR occurrence. Donor age, sex, ethnicity and CMV serostatus were compiled alongside the repertoire data. Every discovery cohort repertoire had been produced on one sequencing platform. Typing coverage differed by locus: A, B, C, DRB1 and DQB1 were typed in roughly 620-630 donors, DQA1 in 500 to 550, DPA1 in 600 to 610, and DPB1 in 472. Along with the roughly 610-subject first cohort, a separate validation cohort of 120 different subjects was used. To predict cytomegalovirus infection status, the study brought together high-throughput TCR immunosequencing, statistical association of individual TCRs with disease status, and machine learning. Among approximately 370 genotyped donors of the cohort, an average of roughly 230,000 unique TCR beta nucleotide sequences was sequenced per donor, of which about 19% were non-productive. Rather than using new phenotypic data, the later analysis identified candidate immune exposures from TCR beta sequences and from how often those sequences occurred across donors. In a later genetic analysis, genome-wide SNP genotypes for about three fifths of the roughly 670 donors were used, and that subset was treated as a discovery cohort. Roughly 5 DR-DQ haplotypes were handled as single units for association and clustering, since linkage in the cohort was strong. Of the roughly 400 genotyped donors, 75% to 85% were placed in the genetic ancestry cluster associated with self-reported Caucasian donors. The study used immunosequencing to profile the T cell repertoires of some 600 subjects and linked those repertoires to cytomegalovirus serostatus. The aim of the study was to test whether cataloging public T cell receptors could identify signatures of past pathogen exposure. Roughly 310 gigabases of sequencing data and approximately 80 million unique TCR sequences were included in an early release covering 500 to 750 HLA-typed donors.

Overall results and qualifications from the work: A later analysis found that TCR association rates varied across HLA loci, with DRB1 alleles showing the most associated TCRs and HLA-C alleles the fewest. In a later analysis, several top co-occurrence clusters were reported to appear linked to parvovirus B19, influenza, CMV and Epstein-Barr virus. A later analysis found that HLA-associated TCR beta chains were more clonally expanded and had lower generation probabilities than equally common non-associated chains. The only immune exposure information available for the cohort was CMV serostatus. The study listed 170 or so TCR beta chains as associated with cytomegalovirus. A group of highly shared sequence variants was considered likely to be a technical artifact of the sequencing pipeline. According to the authors, the approach could potentially be generalized to other disease states and immunological phenotypes. Some IMGT-functional V segments, including TRBV6-2 and TRBV6-3, could not be told apart with the 87-base-pair reads, so those segments were excluded. Only TCR beta chains were sequenced in this cohort, and the absence of alpha or paired-chain data limited detectable features. Broadly in line with IMGT annotations, most TCR beta V segments showed up in productive rearrangements about 87% or about 30% of the time in an earlier analysis of roughly 590 of the donors. In both the original and validation cohorts, the classifier was reported to diagnose cytomegalovirus status with high specificity and sensitivity. A further reported finding was that TCR beta sequences accurately predicted the HLA-A and HLA-B alleles for most subjects in the first cohort. Correlated functional status among segregating V segments might be attributable to linkage disequilibrium, but an unknown experimental factor could not be ruled out. Three of the identified cytomegalovirus-associated TCR beta chains were confirmed in vitro to be specific for cytomegalovirus antigens. Strong co-occurrence of HLA alleles, especially DR and DQ, made assigning TCR associations to individual alleles difficult. A later analysis associated 15,000 to 20,000 TCR beta sequences with specific HLA alleles at a false discovery rate of 0.05. A later genetic analysis reported fewer N-insertions in productive TCRs among donors in an Asian-associated ancestry cluster than the roughly 700-donor mean. Most TCR sequences were observed very rarely across donors, whereas some public TCRs were present in many individuals. A later analysis found that most CMV-associated TCR beta chains appeared HLA-restricted, with HLA associations seemingly driven largely by CMV exposure. HLA typing was unavailable for some donors at each locus, so association tests used only the typed subset. In a later genetic analysis, a missense DCLRE1C variant was associated with V-gene and J-gene trimming of TCR beta chains, and the association was replicated in an independent cohort. Presence/absence analyses assumed roughly uniform sequencing depth across donors, an assumption that may not hold. Roughly 15 rarely observed V segments, including chromosome 9 orphons, were excluded from the earlier analysis of about 600 of the donors because counts were too low.

The chain joins TRBV7-9 to TRBJ1-2; the D gene is unclear. The TCR sequence derives from a man in his forties or fifties in good health and CMV-seropositive. Sample: PBMCs. The DNA sequence is TGTGCCAGCATTGCCACCTACAACTATGGCTACACCTTC. The encoded protein is CASIATYNYGYTF.